This T cell receptor (beta chain) was captured in a study of brain metastases from non-small cell lung cancer. Regarding the study as a whole: T-cell clones appeared expanded in about 64% of brain metastases relative to matched primary tumors. Fewer infiltrating T cells were found in brain metastases than primaries. Paired brain metastases and primary tumors largely shared TCR repertoires.

A few counts support this clone. What it binds is not known. TCRdb's copy holds only in-frame clones and misses some; the assay was immunoSEQ multiplex PCR. The sample records around 2,000 clones, roughly 88% being singletons. The TCR was taken from a donor over 35 with non-small cell lung cancer. The sequencing input was primary lung tumor tissue.

The CDR3 region is CAISESFPSKSNQPQHF. CDR3 DNA sequence: TGTGCCATCAGTGAGTCATTCCCGAGTAAAAGCAATCAGCCCCAGCATTTT. The chain is built from TRBV10-3 and TRBJ1-5; D is ambiguous. The CDR3 extends over 17 amino acids. Germline CDR1 and CDR2: ENHRY and SYGVKD. Between the trimmed V and J ends, which lost 0 bases and 1 base, there was a span of 13 bases.